This is a list of T cell receptor beta chains from one sample in a study of long-term antiretroviral therapy in people with HIV. Here immunoSEQ multiplex PCR was the method, and the copy in TCRdb shows in-frame clones only, minus some. The table shows around 29,000 clones, with 93% occurring only once. The sample in question was unsorted PBMCs, obtained less than 6.8 years after starting antiretroviral therapy. These receptors all come from a woman between 40 and 55 years old with HIV. Both conserved end residues are trimmed from each CDR3. The order of the fields is CDR3 protein, J gene, V gene.

CDR3: ASSPARESYEQY; J: TRBJ2-7; V: TRBV7-9
CDR3: ASSQKGGEQY; J: TRBJ2-7; V: TRBV4-3
CDR3: ASSPTSGGAYEQF; J: TRBJ2-1; V: TRBV2
CDR3: ASSVAGHGELF; J: TRBJ2-2; V: TRBV5-1
CDR3: SVEGPNTDPYGYT; J: TRBJ1-2; V: TRBV29-1
CDR3: ASSPRRGAISYEQY; J: TRBJ2-7; V: TRBV14
CDR3: ASSFSVGRRETQY; J: TRBJ2-5; V: TRBV5-4
CDR3: ASSRGLAGEQF; J: TRBJ2-1; V: TRBV6-5
CDR3: ASSSYIDTEAF; J: TRBJ1-1; V: TRBV7-2
CDR3: ASRSDRGAEKLF; J: TRBJ1-4; V: TRBV19
CDR3: ASSLGSGYYEQY; J: TRBJ2-7; V: TRBV11-1
CDR3: ASSLGRQAYGYT; J: TRBJ1-2; V: TRBV7-2
CDR3: ASSVEGEQF; J: TRBJ2-1; V: TRBV6-1
CDR3: ASTPRQGDNSPLH; J: TRBJ1-6; V: TRBV2
CDR3: ASSVTASSYEQY; J: TRBJ2-7; V: TRBV6-1
CDR3: ASSVASDTNTGELF; J: TRBJ2-2; V: TRBV9
CDR3: ATSSAQGPQH; J: TRBJ1-5; V: TRBV15